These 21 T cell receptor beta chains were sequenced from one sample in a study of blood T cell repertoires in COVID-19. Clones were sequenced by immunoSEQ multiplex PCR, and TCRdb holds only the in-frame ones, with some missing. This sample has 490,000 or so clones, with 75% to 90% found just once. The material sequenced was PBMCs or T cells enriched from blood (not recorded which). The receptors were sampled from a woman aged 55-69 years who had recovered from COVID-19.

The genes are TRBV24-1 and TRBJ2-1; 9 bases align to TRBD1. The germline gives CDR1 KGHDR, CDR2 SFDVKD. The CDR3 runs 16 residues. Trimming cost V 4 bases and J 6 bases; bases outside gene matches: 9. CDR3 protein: CATSERDRVGGNEQFF. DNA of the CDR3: TGTGCCACCAGTGAGCGGGACAGGGTGGGTGGCAATGAGCAGTTCTTC.

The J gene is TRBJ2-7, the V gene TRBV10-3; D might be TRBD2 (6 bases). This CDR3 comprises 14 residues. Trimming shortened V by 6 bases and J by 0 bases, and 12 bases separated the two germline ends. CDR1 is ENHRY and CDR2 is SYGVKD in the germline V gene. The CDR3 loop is CAIRGTRDSYEQYF. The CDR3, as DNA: TGTGCCATCAGGGGGACTCGCGACTCCTACGAGCAGTACTTC.

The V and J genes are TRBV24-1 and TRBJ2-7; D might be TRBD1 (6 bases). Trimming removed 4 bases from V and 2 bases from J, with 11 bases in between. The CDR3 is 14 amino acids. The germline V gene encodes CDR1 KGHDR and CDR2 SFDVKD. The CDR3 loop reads CATSDPDRTYEQYF. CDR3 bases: TGTGCCACCAGTGACCCTGACAGGACCTACGAGCAGTACTTC.

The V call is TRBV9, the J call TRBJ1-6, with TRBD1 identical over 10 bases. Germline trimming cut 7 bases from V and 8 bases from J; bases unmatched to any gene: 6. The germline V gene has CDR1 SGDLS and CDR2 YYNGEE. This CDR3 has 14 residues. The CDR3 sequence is CASSLGTGDSPLHF. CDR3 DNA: TGTGCCAGCTCGCTTGGGACAGGGGATTCACCCCTCCACTTT.

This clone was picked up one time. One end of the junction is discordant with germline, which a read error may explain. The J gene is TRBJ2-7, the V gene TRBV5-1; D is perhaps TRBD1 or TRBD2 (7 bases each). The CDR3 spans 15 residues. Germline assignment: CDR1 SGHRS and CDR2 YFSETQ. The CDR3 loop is CASRLGGGAFNEQYF. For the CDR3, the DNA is TGCGCCAGCAGGTTGGGAGGGGGCGCTTTTAACGAGCAGTACTTC.

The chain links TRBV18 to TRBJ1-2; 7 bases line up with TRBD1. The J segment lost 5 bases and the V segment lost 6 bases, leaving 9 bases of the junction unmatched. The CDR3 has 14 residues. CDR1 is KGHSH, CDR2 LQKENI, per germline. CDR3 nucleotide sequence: TGTGCCAGCTCCCAAATGGGGACAGAGTATGGCTACACCTTC. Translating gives CASSQMGTEYGYTF.

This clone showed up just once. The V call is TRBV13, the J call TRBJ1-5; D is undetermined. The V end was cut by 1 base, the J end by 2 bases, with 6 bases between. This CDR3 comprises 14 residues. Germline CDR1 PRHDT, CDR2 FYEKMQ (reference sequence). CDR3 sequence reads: CASSLALGNQPQHF. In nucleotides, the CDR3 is TGTGCCAGCAGCTTAGCTCTTGGCAATCAGCCCCAGCATTTT.

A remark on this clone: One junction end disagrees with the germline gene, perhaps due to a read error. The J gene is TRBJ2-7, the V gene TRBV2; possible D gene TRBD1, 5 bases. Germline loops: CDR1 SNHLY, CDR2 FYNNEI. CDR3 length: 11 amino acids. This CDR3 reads CASRARTLGHF. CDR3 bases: TGTGCCAGCAGAGCCCGGACCCTGGGGCACTTC.

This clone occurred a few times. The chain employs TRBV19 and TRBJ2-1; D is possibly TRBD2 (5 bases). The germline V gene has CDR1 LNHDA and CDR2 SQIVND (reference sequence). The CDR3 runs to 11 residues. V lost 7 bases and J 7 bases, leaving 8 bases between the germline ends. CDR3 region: CASTGVNEQFF. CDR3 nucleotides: TGTGCCAGTACCGGGGTGAATGAGCAGTTCTTC.

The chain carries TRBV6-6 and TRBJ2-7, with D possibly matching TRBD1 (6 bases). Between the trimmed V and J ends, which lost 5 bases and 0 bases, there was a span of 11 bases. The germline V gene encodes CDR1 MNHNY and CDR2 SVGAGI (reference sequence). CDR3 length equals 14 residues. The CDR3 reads CASSRGQGSYEQYV. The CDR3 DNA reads TGTGCCAGCAGTAGGGGACAAGGCTCCTACGAGCAGTACGTC.

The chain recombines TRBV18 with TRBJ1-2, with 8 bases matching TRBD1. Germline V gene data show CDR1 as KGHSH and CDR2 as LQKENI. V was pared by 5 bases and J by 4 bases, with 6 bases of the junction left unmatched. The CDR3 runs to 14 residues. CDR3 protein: CASSTAGGFYGYTF. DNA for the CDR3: TGTGCCAGCTCAACGGCAGGGGGCTTCTATGGCTACACCTTC.

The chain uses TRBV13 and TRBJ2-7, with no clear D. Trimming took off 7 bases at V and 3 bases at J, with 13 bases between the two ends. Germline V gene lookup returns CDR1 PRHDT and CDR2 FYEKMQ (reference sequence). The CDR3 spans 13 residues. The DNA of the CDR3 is TGTGCCAGCATGATGGATTCGGGCTACGAGCAGTACTTC. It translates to CASMMDSGYEQYF.

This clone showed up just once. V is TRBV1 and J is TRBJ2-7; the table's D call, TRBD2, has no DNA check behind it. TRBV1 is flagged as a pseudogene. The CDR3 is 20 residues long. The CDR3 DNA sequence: TGCACCAGCAGCCCCCAGGGGAGCGGGGGGGCCGTAGGCCACATGGACGAGCAGTACGTC. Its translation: CTSSPQGSGGAVGHMDEQYV.

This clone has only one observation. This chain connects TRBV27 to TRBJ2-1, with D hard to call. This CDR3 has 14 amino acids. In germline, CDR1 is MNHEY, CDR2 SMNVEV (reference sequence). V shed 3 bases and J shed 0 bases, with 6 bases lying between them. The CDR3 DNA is TGTGCCAGCAGTTTTCACTTCTCCTACAATGAGCAGTTCTTC. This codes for CASSFHFSYNEQFF.

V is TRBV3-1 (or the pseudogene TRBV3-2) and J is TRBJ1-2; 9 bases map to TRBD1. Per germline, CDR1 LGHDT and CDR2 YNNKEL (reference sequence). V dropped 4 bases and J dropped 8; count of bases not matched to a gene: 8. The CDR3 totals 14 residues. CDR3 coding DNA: TGTGCCAGCAGCCCAGGGACAGGGCTTGGCGGCTACACCTTC. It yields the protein CASSPGTGLGGYTF.

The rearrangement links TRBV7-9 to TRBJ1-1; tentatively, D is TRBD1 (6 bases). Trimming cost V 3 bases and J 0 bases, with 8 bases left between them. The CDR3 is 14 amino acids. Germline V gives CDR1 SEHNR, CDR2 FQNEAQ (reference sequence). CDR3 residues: CASSFGDMNTEAFF. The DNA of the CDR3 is TGTGCCAGCAGCTTTGGGGACATGAACACTGAAGCTTTCTTT.

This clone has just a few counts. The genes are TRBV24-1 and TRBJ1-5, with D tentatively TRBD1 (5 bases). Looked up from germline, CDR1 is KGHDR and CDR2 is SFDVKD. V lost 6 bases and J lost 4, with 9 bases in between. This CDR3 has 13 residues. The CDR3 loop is CATSSSGNQPQHF. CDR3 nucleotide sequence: TGTGCCACCAGTTCGTCAGGGAATCAGCCCCAGCATTTT.

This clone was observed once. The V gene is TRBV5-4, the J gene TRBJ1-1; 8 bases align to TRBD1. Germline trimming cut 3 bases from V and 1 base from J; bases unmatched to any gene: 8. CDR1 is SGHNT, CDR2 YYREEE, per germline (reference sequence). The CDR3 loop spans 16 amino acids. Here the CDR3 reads CASSSRTGTGNTEAFF. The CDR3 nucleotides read TGTGCCAGCAGCTCCAGAACCGGGACAGGGAACACTGAAGCTTTCTTT.

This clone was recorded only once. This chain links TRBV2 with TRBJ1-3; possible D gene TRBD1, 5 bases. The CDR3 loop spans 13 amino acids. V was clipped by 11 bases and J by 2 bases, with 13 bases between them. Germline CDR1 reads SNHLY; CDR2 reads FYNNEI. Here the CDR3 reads CASGIQTGNTIYF. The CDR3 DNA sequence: TGTGCCTCAGGGATACAAACTGGAAACACCATATATTTT.

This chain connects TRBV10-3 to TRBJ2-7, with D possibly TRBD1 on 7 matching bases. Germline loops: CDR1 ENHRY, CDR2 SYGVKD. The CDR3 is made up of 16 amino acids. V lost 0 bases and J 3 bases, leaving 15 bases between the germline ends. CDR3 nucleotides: TGTGCCATCAGTGAGTCACGTCCAGGGGGGAACTACGAGCAGTACTTC. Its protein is CAISESRPGGNYEQYF.

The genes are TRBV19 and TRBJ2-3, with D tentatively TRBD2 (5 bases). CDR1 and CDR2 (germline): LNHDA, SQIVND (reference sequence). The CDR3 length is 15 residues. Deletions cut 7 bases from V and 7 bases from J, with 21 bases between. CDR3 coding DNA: TGTGCCAGTAATCCGGACTCCCGCGCCCTGTATACGCAGTATTTT. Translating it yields CASNPDSRALYTQYF. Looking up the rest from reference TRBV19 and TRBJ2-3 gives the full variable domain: DGGITQSPKYLFRKEGQNVTLSCEQNLNHDAMYWYRQDPGQGLRLIYYSQIVNDFQKGDIAEGYSVSREKKESFPLTVTSAQKNPTAFYLCASNPDSRALYTQYFGPGTRLTVL.